These T cell receptor beta chains were read from a single sample in a study of cytomegalovirus exposure and HLA in healthy donors. Only in-frame clones appear in the TCRdb table, and some are missing; sequencing was by immunoSEQ multiplex PCR. The data contain under 200,000 clones, around nine tenths of them singletons. Sample: PBMCs. The receptors originated from a woman under 40 in good health and CMV-seronegative. Both conserved end residues are part of each CDR3. Fields, in order: J gene, V gene, clone size, D gene, CDR3 protein, CDR3 DNA. A D gene is named only where the DNA matches it firmly. Size is omitted from some rows. Given values are once, few, many or a class for expanded clones.

>TRBJ2-2|TRBV7-8|.|.
CASSLVQDVELFF
TGTGCCAGCAGCTTAGTACAGGATGTGGAGCTGTTTTTT
>TRBJ2-1|TRBV6-1|.|.
CASQTPWLYNEQFF
TGTGCCAGTCAGACTCCCTGGTTGTACAATGAGCAGTTCTTC
>TRBJ2-1|TRBV2|.|.
CAAGIEQFF
TGTGCCGCGGGGATTGAGCAGTTCTTC
>TRBJ1-2|TRBV7-9|.|.
CASSIDRQGYTF
TGTGCCAGCAGCATTGACAGGCAAGGCTACACCTTC
>TRBJ2-1|TRBV11-3|few|TRBD1
CASSRRTGAAAEQFF
TGTGCCAGCAGCCGCAGGACAGGGGCGGCCGCTGAGCAGTTCTTC
>TRBJ2-7|TRBV18|.|.
CASSPGAGTYEQYF
TGTGCCAGCTCCCCTGGGGCAGGGACCTACGAGCAGTACTTC
>TRBJ2-3|TRBV9|.|.
CASSRQDLSTDTQYF
TGTGCCAGCAGCCGACAGGATCTTAGCACAGATACGCAGTATTTT
>TRBJ1-3|TRBV19|once|.
CASSISSSGNTIYF
TGTGCCAGTAGTATATCCAGCTCTGGAAACACCATATATTTT
>TRBJ2-2|TRBV6-1|few|TRBD2
CASSEDMRGWTSTGELFF
TGTGCCAGCAGTGAAGATATGAGAGGGTGGACTAGCACCGGGGAGCTGTTTTTT
>TRBJ1-3|TRBV19|.|.
CASSWELYGNTIYF
TGTGCCAGTAGCTGGGAGCTTTATGGAAACACCATATATTTT
>TRBJ2-2|TRBV9|.|TRBD2
CASSVGLAGGSGTGELFF
TGTGCCAGCAGCGTGGGACTAGCGGGAGGATCGGGCACCGGGGAGCTGTTTTTT